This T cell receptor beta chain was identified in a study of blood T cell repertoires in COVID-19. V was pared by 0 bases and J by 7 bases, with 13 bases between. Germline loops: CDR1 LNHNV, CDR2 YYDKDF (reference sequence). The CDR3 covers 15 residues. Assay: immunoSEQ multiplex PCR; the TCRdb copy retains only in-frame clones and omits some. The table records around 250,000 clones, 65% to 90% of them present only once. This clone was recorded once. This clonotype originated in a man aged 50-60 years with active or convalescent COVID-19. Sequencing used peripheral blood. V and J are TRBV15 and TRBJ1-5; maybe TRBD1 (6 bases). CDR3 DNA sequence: TGTGCCACCAGCAGAGATCGCACAGGGAAACAGCCCCAGCATTTT. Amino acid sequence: CATSRDRTGKQPQHF.